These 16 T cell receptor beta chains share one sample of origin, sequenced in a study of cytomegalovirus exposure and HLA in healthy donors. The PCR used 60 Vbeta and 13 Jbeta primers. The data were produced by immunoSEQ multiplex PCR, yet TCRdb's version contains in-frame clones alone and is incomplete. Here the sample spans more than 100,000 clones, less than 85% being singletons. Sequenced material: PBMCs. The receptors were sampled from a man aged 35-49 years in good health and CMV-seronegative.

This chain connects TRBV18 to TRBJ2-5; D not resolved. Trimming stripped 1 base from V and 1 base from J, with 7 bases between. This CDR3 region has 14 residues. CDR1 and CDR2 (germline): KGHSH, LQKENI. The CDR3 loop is CASSPLTGQETQYF. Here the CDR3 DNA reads TGTGCCAGCTCACCACTAACGGGCCAAGAGACCCAGTACTTC.

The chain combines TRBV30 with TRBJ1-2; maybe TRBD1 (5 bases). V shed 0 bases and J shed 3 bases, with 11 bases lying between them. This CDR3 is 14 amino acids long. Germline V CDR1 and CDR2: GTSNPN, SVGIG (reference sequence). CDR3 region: CAWSVRGSHYGYTF. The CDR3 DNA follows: TGTGCCTGGAGTGTTAGGGGCAGTCACTATGGCTACACCTTC.

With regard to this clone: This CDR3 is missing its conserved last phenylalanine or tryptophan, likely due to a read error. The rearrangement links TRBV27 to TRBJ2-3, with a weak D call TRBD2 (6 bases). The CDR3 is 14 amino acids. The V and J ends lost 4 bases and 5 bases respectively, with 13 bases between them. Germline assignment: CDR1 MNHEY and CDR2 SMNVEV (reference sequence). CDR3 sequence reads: CASSYGQEGDTQYV. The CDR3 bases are TGTGCCAGCAGTTATGGGCAGGAGGGAGATACGCAGTATGTT.

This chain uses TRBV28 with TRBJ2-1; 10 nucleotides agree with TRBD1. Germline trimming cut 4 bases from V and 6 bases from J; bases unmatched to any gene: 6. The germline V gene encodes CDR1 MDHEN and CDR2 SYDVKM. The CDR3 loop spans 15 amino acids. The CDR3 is CASSYRDRGSNEQFF. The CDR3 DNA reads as TGTGCCAGCAGTTACCGGGACAGGGGATCCAATGAGCAGTTCTTC.

The CDR3, as DNA: TGTGCCAGCAGGTTTTCCGGGACTTCCTACGAGCAGTACTTC. This translates into CASRFSGTSYEQYF. The chain carries TRBV11-2 and TRBJ2-7, with a tentative D call TRBD2 (6 bases). The germline gives CDR1 SGHAT, CDR2 FQNNGV. This CDR3 contains 14 residues. V lost 6 bases to trimming and J lost 1 base, with 13 bases between them.

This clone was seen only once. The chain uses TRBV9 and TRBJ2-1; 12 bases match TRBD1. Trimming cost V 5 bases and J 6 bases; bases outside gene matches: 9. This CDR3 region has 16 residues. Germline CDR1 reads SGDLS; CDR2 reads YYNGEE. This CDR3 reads CASRAKGTGGPNEQFF. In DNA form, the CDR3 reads TGTGCCAGCAGGGCGAAAGGGACAGGGGGCCCCAATGAGCAGTTCTTC.

This chain's CDR3 is CASSLATSGFYEQYF. CDR3 sequence (DNA): TGTGCCAGCAGTTTAGCGACTAGCGGTTTCTACGAGCAGTACTTC. J is TRBJ2-7 and V is TRBV28; 9 bases align to TRBD2. The V and J ends lost 2 bases and 3 bases, in that order; junction bases with no gene match: 5. The CDR3 length is 15 residues. CDR1 is MDHEN and CDR2 is SYDVKM in the germline V gene. The full variable domain, rest sourced from reference TRBV28 and TRBJ2-7, is DVKVTQSSRYLVKRTGEKVFLECVQDMDHENMFWYRQDPGLGLRLIYFSYDVKMKEKGDIPEGYSVSREKKERFSLILESASTNQTSMYLCASSLATSGFYEQYFGPGTRLTVT.

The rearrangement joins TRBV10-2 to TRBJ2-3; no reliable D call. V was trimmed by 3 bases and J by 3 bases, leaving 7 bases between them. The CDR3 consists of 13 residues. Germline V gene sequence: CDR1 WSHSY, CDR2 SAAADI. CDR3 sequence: CASSDFQTDTQYF. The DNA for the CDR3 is TGCGCCAGCAGTGATTTTCAGACAGATACGCAGTATTTT.

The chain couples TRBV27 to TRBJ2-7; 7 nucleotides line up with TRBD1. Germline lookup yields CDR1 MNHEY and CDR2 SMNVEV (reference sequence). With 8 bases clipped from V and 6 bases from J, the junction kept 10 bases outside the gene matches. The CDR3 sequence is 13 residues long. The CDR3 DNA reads TGTGCCAGCCAACCCGATACAGGGGTCGAGCAGTACTTC. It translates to CASQPDTGVEQYF.

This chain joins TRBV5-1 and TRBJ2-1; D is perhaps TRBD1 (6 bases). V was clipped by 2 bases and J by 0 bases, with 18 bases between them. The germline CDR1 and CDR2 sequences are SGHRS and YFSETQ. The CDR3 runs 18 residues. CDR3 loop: CASSLGDRLPSSYNEQFF. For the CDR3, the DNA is TGCGCCAGCAGCTTAGGAGACAGGTTACCGAGCTCCTACAATGAGCAGTTCTTC.

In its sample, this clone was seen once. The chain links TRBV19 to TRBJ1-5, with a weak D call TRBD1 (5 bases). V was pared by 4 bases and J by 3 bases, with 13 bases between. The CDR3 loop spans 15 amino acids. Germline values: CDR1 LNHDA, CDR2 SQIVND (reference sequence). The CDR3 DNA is TGTGCCAGTAGTACAGGAGGAGGGGTCAATCAGCCCCAGCATTTT. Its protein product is CASSTGGGVNQPQHF. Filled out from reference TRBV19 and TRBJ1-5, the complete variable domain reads DGGITQSPKYLFRKEGQNVTLSCEQNLNHDAMYWYRQDPGQGLRLIYYSQIVNDFQKGDIAEGYSVSREKKESFPLTVTSAQKNPTAFYLCASSTGGGVNQPQHFGDGTRLSIL.

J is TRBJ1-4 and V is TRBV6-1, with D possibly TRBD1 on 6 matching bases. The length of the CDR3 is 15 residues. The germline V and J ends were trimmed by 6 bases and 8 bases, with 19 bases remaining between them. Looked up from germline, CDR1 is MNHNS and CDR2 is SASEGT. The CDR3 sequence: CASRVNPGVGEKLFF. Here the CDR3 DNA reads TGTGCCAGCAGGGTCAATCCAGGGGTAGGGGAAAAACTGTTTTTT.

The CDR3 spells CAQQRRNTEAFF. Here the CDR3 DNA reads TGTGCACAACAGAGAAGGAACACTGAAGCTTTCTTT. This chain connects TRBV30 to TRBJ1-1; D gene ambiguous. CDR3 length equals 12 residues. CDR1 is GTSNPN and CDR2 is SVGIG in the germline V gene (reference sequence).

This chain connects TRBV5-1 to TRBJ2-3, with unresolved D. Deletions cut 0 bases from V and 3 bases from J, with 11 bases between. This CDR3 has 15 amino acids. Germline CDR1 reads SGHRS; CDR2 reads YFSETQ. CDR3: CASSLAAGVTDTQYF. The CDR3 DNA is TGCGCCAGCAGCTTGGCGGCCGGAGTTACAGATACGCAGTATTTT.

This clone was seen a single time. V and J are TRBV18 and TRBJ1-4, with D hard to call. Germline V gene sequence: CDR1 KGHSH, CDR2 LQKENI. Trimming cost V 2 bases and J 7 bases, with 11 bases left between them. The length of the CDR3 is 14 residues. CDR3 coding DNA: TGTGCCAGCTCACCAACTATACGGGGTGAAAAACTGTTTTTT. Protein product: CASSPTIRGEKLFF.

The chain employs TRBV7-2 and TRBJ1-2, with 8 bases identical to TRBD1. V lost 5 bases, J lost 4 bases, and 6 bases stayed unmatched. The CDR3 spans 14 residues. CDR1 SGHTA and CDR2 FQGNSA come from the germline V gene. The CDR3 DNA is TGTGCCAGCAGCCACGACAGGGGTTCCTATGGCTACACCTTC. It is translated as CASSHDRGSYGYTF.